This TCR beta chain comes out of a study of vaccination effects on CD4 cells after COVID-19. Remarks on this clone: Its antigen is still unknown.

Viral peptide pools were used in the ViraFEST assay to expand antigen-specific CD4+ T cells, and sequencing came afterward. On approximately day 9 of culture, CD4+ T cells were separated out. BNT162b2 vaccine or mRNA-1273 vaccine was given to participants in two doses. Assay: immunoSEQ multiplex PCR; the TCRdb copy retains only in-frame clones and omits some. The profile shows around 22,000 clones, less than 85% of them singletons. Trimming stripped 3 bases from V and 6 bases from J, with 17 bases between. There are 16 residues in the CDR3. CDR1 KGHSH and CDR2 LQKENI come from the germline V gene. This TCR was sampled from a human donor who received a COVID-19 vaccine. The sequencing used CD4+ T cells from PBMCs cultured with HCoV-229E spike peptides, collected after COVID-19 vaccination. The chain couples TRBV18 to TRBJ1-4; no firm D call. CDR3 in amino acids: CASSPSSPGLDEKLFF. CDR3 in DNA: TGTGCCAGCTCACCGTCGTCTCCAGGTTTGGATGAAAAACTGTTTTTT.